The 5 T cell receptor beta chains below all came from one sample that was sequenced in a study of T cell repertoires in cytomegalovirus infection. TCRdb used MiXCR to reprocess the reads, holding one entry per CDR3 protein. Among around 310,000 distinct CDR3 sequences listed, 29% were seen once. No antigen has been assigned to these receptors. This material consisted of cultured PBMCs, taken from culture after CMV antigen stimulation. Receptors originate from a human donor in good health (CMV status not recorded). Some clones in this sample may be carry-over from other donors' samples.

This clonotype was observed at least ten times. The rearrangement uses TRBV12-3 or TRBV12-4 and TRBJ2-1; D gene ambiguous. Trimming removed 3 bases from V and 7 bases from J, with 7 bases in between. The CDR3 runs to 12 residues. The CDR3 region has the DNA TGTGCCAGCAGTTTCATCGGGAATGAGCAGTTCTTC. Translating gives CASSFIGNEQFF.

This clonotype was counted only a few times. The rearrangement uses TRBV12-3 or TRBV12-4 and TRBJ1-5; 8 bases fit TRBD1. V lost 3 bases and J lost 6; bases outside the gene matches: 10. This CDR3 spans 16 amino acids. CDR3 coding DNA: TGTGCCAGCAGTTTTGGACAGGGAGTAAGGGTTCAGCCCCAGCATTTT. Protein sequence: CASSFGQGVRVQPQHF.

This chain joins TRBV6-6 and TRBJ2-1; perhaps TRBD2 as D (6 bases). Trimming took off 3 bases at V and 10 bases at J, with 16 bases between the two ends. Germline-derived CDR1 and CDR2 are MNHNY and SVGAGI (reference sequence). The CDR3 has 14 residues. CDR3 nucleotides: TGTGCCAGCAGTTATTCGGGAGAACAAATAGAGCAGTTCTTC. This translates into CASSYSGEQIEQFF.

The chain combines TRBV20-1 with TRBJ1-2, with 7 bases fitting TRBD1. V shed 6 bases, J shed 0 bases, and the junction held 4 bases outside the gene matches. CDR1 DFQATT and CDR2 SNEGSKA come from the germline V gene (reference sequence). The CDR3 covers 13 residues. The CDR3: CSARDSTNYGYTF. The CDR3 nucleotides are TGCAGTGCCCGGGACAGCACTAACTATGGCTACACCTTC.

The rearrangement joins TRBV4-2 to TRBJ2-1, with 9 nucleotides matching TRBD1. V was clipped by 1 base and J by 8 bases; unmatched bases: 0. CDR1 is LGHNA and CDR2 is YNFKEQ in the germline V gene. This CDR3 has 13 amino acids. This CDR3 is CASSQGTGDEQFF. The CDR3 region has the DNA TGTGCCAGCAGCCAAGGGACAGGGGATGAGCAGTTCTTC.